This entry concerns a single T cell receptor beta chain. What antigen it recognizes has not been identified. No qualities accompany the bases; no much larger clone lies one base away. The sample belongs to a study of cytomegalovirus exposure and HLA in healthy donors (dated by TCRdb to about 2017). About the investigation overall: An earlier analysis of 550 to 700 of the donors reported roughly 300 Gb of sequence data and some 120 million unique TCR beta sequences from about 200 million T cells. All discovery cohort repertoires had been generated on a single sequencing platform. Rather than drawing on any new phenotypic data, the later analysis identified candidate immune exposures from TCR beta sequences and the way those sequences occurred across donors. To predict cytomegalovirus infection status, the study brought together high-throughput TCR immunosequencing, statistical association of individual TCRs with disease status, and machine learning. Class I and class II HLA loci were covered by the typing at four-digit resolution. The aim of the study was to test whether cataloging public T cell receptors could identify signatures of past pathogen exposure. Along with the roughly 700-subject first cohort, a separate validation cohort of over 90 different subjects was used. In a later genetic analysis, genome-wide SNP genotypes for about 60% of the 666 donors were used, and that subset was treated as a discovery cohort. Among the roughly 370 genotyped donors, approximately 82% belonged to the genetic ancestry cluster associated with self-reported Caucasian donors. Roughly 300 gigabases of sequencing data and tens of millions of unique TCR sequences were included in an early release covering roughly 700 HLA-typed donors. Donor age, sex, ethnicity and CMV serostatus were compiled together with the repertoire data. The T cell repertoires of 700 or so subjects were profiled by immunosequencing and related to cytomegalovirus serostatus. Among about 400 genotyped donors of the cohort, an average of approximately 200,000 unique TCR beta nucleotide sequences was sequenced per donor, of which 15% to 20% were non-productive. Typing coverage varied by locus: 629-630 donors for A, B, C, DRB1 and DQB1; approximately 500 for DQA1; about 570 for DPA1; 450 to 480 for DPB1. A handful of DR-DQ haplotypes were handled as single units for association and clustering because linkage in the cohort was strong. In a later analysis, previously published TCR beta repertoires from more than 500 donors were re-analyzed and high-resolution HLA genotyping was added so that TCR occurrence patterns could be studied. To decide whether each TCR beta V gene segment behaved as functional or pseudogenic, an earlier analysis of fewer than 750 of the donors relied on high-throughput TCR beta sequencing.

General findings and caveats noted by the study authors: This cohort had only TCR beta chains sequenced, and the lack of alpha or paired-chain data limited which features could be detected. In vitro tests confirmed that a few of the cytomegalovirus-associated TCR beta chains recognize cytomegalovirus antigens. A later analysis found that HLA-associated TCR beta chains were more clonally expanded and had lower generation probabilities than equally common non-associated chains. A later analysis reported that several top co-occurrence clusters appeared linked to parvovirus B19, influenza, CMV and Epstein-Barr virus. In a later genetic analysis, a missense DCLRE1C variant was associated with V-gene and J-gene trimming of TCR beta chains, and the association was replicated in an independent cohort. Roughly uniform sequencing depth across donors was assumed in presence/absence analyses, although this assumption may not hold. In a later analysis, the rate of TCR association differed among HLA loci, with DRB1 alleles having the most associated TCRs and HLA-C alleles having the fewest. A further reported finding was that TCR beta sequences accurately predicted the HLA-A and HLA-B alleles for most subjects in the first cohort. In a later analysis, over 15,000 TCR beta sequences were associated with specific HLA alleles at a false discovery rate of 0.05. The study listed 150 to 200 TCR beta chains as associated with cytomegalovirus. In a later analysis, most CMV-associated TCR beta chains were found to appear HLA-restricted, with HLA associations seemingly driven largely by CMV exposure. Linkage disequilibrium might explain the correlated functional status among segregating V segments, but an unknown experimental factor could not be excluded. For the cohort, immune exposure information was limited to CMV serostatus. A group of highly shared sequence variants was considered likely to be a technical artifact of the sequencing pipeline. According to the authors, the approach could potentially be generalized to other disease states and immunological phenotypes. HLA typing was unavailable for some donors at each locus, so association tests used only the typed subset. In a later genetic analysis, fewer N-insertions in productive TCRs were reported among donors in an Asian-associated ancestry cluster than the approximately 670-donor mean. Broadly in line with IMGT annotations, most TCR beta V segments showed up in productive rearrangements about 87% or about 30% of the time in an earlier analysis of around 550 of the donors. Most TCR sequences were seen in very few donors, while some public TCRs were found in many individuals. Strong co-occurrence of HLA alleles, especially DR and DQ, made assigning TCR associations to individual alleles difficult. The earlier analysis of fewer than 750 of the donors excluded around 17 rarely observed V segments, including chromosome 9 orphons, because counts were too low. In both the original and validation cohorts, the classifier was reported to diagnose cytomegalovirus status with high specificity and sensitivity.

The cohort comprised 670 or so healthy bone marrow donors. At the time of sampling, all cohort members were nominally healthy, though unrecorded immune exposures were likely present. The donor was CMV seronegative and belonged to the group of around 350 seronegative cohort members. Each donor provided a peripheral blood sample, and peripheral blood mononuclear cells were used for TCR beta sequencing. Genomic DNA was extracted from the blood cell samples with the Qiagen DNeasy Blood Extraction Kit. Library preparation employed the immunoSEQ multiplex PCR assay. A mixture of 60 forward primers for TCR Vbeta segments and 13 reverse primers for TCR Jbeta segments was used in the multiplex PCR. The CDR3 region of rearranged TCR beta genes was amplified from genomic DNA with a multiplex PCR assay. On the Illumina HiSeq System, the amplified TCR beta libraries were sequenced as 87-base-pair reads. Turning to the authors' computational methods: Across the 500 to 700 repertoires, a later analysis counted approximately 83 million unique TCR beta chains, 9 million to 14 million of which were shared by at least two donors. To remove PCR and sequencing errors, raw reads were error-corrected and collapsed into unique sequences using a nearest-neighbor algorithm that merged closely related sequences. CDR3 sequences were aligned to IMGT reference sequences to assign V, D and J gene segments. For a sequence to be retained, at least a six-nucleotide match to both a V gene segment and a J gene segment was required. A rearrangement counted as productive if the CDR3 had no stop codons and remained in frame with V and J, and every other rearrangement counted as non-productive. Following IMGT convention, CDR3 was defined as the stretch from the second conserved V-encoded cysteine to the conserved J-encoded phenylalanine. The earlier analysis of fewer than 750 of the donors excluded sequences that lacked an unambiguous match to a single V gene segment. An earlier analysis of a few hundred of the donors called V segments functional above 56.7% productive rearrangements and segregating when the between-donor standard deviation exceeded 5%. A statistical classification framework was built to diagnose cytomegalovirus status from the catalog of TCR beta chain sequences. In a later analysis, V and J genes were assigned by comparing TCR nucleotide sequences against IMGT/GENE-DB human TR gene sequences. The TCRdist pipeline was used in a later analysis to assign CDR3 sequences and most-parsimonious VDJ recombination scenarios. A later analysis defined each TCR beta chain by its CDR3 amino acid sequence plus V-gene family, and excluded reads lacking a unique V-gene family. A later analysis removed 550 to 700 highly shared, low-generation-probability nucleotide sequences to deal with suspected cross-contamination and a sequencing artifact. In a later analysis, a clonal expansion index was calculated for each public chain from normalized within-repertoire ranks of inferred template counts. In a later analysis, generation probabilities were computed with a VDJ recombination model fitted to out-of-frame rearrangements, and the resulting probabilities were checked against IGoR. In a later analysis, TCR-TCR, TCR-HLA and TCR-CMV co-occurrence was scored with hypergeometric tests, and a repertoire-size bias correction was applied to TCR pairs. A later analysis estimated false discovery rates by permuting HLA or CMV assignments 20 times. In a later analysis, co-occurring TCRs were grouped using DBSCAN, and TCRdist sequence similarity was added for clustering within HLA-allele-positive subsets. Co-occurrence clustering excluded repertoires with fewer than 30,000 or more than 120,000 public chains, plus five with anomalous nucleotide sharing. TCRdb retrieved this table from immuneACCESS and kept in-frame rearrangements only. Not all clones are present; in checked studies, unresolved V genes account for under half, and no reason is known for the remainder. V, J and clone size are taken as reported in that table, and D and trimming were inferred from the DNA itself. Recorded for this sample are 110,000 to 150,000 clones; 77% of them occurred a single time. The ten largest clones take up about 3.7% of the sample.

The TCR was taken from a male donor in good health and CMV-seronegative. Source material: PBMCs.

CDR3 loop: CASSLAQGTYSPLHF. The bases are TGTGCCAGCAGTTTAGCCCAGGGGACCTATTCACCCCTCCACTTT. The chain was built from TRBV27 and TRBJ1-6; TRBD1 is a weak D gene call, 6 bases matching. There are 15 amino acids in the CDR3, from cysteine to phenylalanine inclusive. Of all the DNA, just the CDR3 is kept, 45 bases in frame from base 1. V is clipped by 2 bases and J by 8 bases, and the sequence between their germline boundaries is 13 bases long. The germline V gene encodes CDR1 MNHEY and CDR2 SMNVEV (reference sequence).